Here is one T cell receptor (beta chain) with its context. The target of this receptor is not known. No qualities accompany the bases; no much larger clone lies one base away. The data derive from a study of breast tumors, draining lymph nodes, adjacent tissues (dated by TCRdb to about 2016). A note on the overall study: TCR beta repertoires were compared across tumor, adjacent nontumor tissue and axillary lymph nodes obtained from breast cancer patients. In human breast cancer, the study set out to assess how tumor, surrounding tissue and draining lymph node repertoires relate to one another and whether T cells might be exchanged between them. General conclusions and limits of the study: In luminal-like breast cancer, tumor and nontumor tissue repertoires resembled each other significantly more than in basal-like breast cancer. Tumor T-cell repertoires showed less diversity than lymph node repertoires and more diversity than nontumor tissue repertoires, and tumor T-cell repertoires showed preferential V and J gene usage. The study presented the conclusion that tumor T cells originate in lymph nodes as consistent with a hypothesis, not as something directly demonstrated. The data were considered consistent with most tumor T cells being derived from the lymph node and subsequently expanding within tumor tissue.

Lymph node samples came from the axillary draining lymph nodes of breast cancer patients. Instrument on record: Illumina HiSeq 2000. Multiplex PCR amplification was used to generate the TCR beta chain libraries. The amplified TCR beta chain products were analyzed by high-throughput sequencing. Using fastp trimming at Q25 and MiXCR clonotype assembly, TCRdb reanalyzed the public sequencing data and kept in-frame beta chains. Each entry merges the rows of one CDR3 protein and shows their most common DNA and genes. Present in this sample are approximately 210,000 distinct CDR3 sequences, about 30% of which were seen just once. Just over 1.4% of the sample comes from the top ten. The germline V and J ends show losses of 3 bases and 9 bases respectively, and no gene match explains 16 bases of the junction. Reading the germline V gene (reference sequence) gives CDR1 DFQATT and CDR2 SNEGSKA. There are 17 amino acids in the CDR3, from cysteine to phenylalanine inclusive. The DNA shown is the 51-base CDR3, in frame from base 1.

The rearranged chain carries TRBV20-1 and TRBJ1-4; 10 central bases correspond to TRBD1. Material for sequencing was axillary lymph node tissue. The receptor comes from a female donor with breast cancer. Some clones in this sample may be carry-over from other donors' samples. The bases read TGCAGTGCTAGGGACAGGGGGGCTGGGCAGGGTCGTAAAAAACTGTTTTTT. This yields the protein CSARDRGAGQGRKKLFF.